The next 29 T cell receptor beta chains were all read from a single sample in a study of post-analysis software for immune sequencing data (dated by TCRdb to between 2014 and 2017). Overall results and qualifications from the work: Patients showed significantly higher frequencies than controls for several TRBV segments, among them TRBV5-6, TRBV5-1 and TRBV20-1.

Which antigens these TCRs recognize remains unknown. The library relied on PCR. Instrument used: Illumina HiSeq 2500. To reduce PCR and sequencing biases, unique molecular identifiers were incorporated into the TCR beta cDNA libraries. TCRdb reworked the public reads: Q25 trimming with fastp, MiXCR clone assembly, productive beta chains retained. Rows matching on CDR3 protein sequence are summarized as one entry with the most common DNA and genes. The sample data list approximately 730,000 distinct CDR3 sequences, and under 60% of these were observed just once. The ten biggest clones cover roughly 5.2% of the sample. Sequenced material: blood. These receptors were collected from a girl aged 10-17 years with multiple sclerosis.

This clonotype was detected a few times. The chain links TRBV5-1 to TRBJ1-1; maybe TRBD1 (6 bases). This CDR3 region has 15 residues. Trimming cost V 3 bases and J 5 bases, with 17 bases left between them. Germline CDR1 and CDR2: SGHRS and YFSETQ. The chain's CDR3 is CASSWALPGDTEAFF. The DNA of the CDR3 is TGCGCCAGCAGCTGGGCCCTACCAGGGGATACTGAAGCTTTCTTT. The full variable domain, in which reference TRBV5-1 and TRBJ1-1 provide the parts outside the CDR3, is KAGVTQTPRYLIKTRGQQVTLSCSPISGHRSVSWYQQTPGQGLQFLFEYFSETQRNKGNFPGRFSGRQFSNSRSEMNVSTLELGDSALYLCASSWALPGDTEAFFGQGTRLTVV.

This clonotype was observed a few times. The gene calls are TRBV25-1 and TRBJ1-1, with 8 bases fitting TRBD1. Trimming removed 7 bases from V and 3 bases from J; junction bases left unmatched: 7. The CDR3 spans 14 residues. Germline-derived CDR1 and CDR2 are MGHDK and SYGVNS. CDR3 sequence: CASTHRGVDTEAFF. The CDR3 DNA reads TGTGCCAGCACCCACAGGGGGGTTGACACTGAAGCTTTCTTT.

The chain recombines TRBV9 with TRBJ2-7; 11 bases line up with TRBD1. V shed 0 bases, J shed 2 bases, and the junction held 4 bases outside the gene matches. From germline, CDR1 is SGDLS and CDR2 YYNGEE. The CDR3 totals 16 residues. The CDR3 sequence is CASSVGDRGMTYEQYF. CDR3 nucleotide sequence: TGTGCCAGCAGCGTAGGGGACAGGGGGATGACCTACGAGCAGTACTTC.

J is TRBJ2-2 and V is TRBV6-5; D is ambiguous. The CDR3 runs 13 residues. Germline CDR1 and CDR2: MNHEY and SVGAGI. V was clipped by 4 bases and J by 3 bases, with 6 bases between them. The CDR3, as DNA: TGTGCCAGCAGTTGGACGGACACCGGGGAGCTGTTTTTT. Translating it yields CASSWTDTGELFF.

Note on this clonotype: An end of the junction does not agree with germline; a read error may underlie this. The V and J genes are TRBV12-3 or TRBV12-4 and TRBJ2-1; D is unclear. The J call may be incorrect, as the DNA end agrees better with TRBJ2-7. This CDR3 has 15 residues. Written as DNA, the CDR3 is TGCGCCAGCAGCCAAACGGATGGCCTTTACAATGAGCAGTACTTC. This encodes CASSQTDGLYNEQYF.

In this sample, this clonotype turned up a few times. The V gene is TRBV7-2, the J gene TRBJ2-3; 13 bases align to TRBD2. The CDR3 length is 17 residues. Germline assignment: CDR1 SGHTA and CDR2 FQGNSA. The J segment lost 4 bases and the V segment lost 4 bases, leaving 8 bases of the junction unmatched. As DNA, the CDR3 is TGTGCCAGCAGCTCAGGCACCGGACTAGCGGGAGCAGATACGCAGTATTTT. Its protein is CASSSGTGLAGADTQYF.

The chain uses TRBV27 and TRBJ2-7; either TRBD1 or TRBD2 may supply D (6 bases each). Deletions cut 10 bases from V and 1 base from J, with 23 bases between. This CDR3 region has 16 residues. Per the germline V gene, CDR1 is MNHEY and CDR2 is SMNVEV (reference sequence). The CDR3 region has the DNA TGTGCCACCTCGATCCATCCGGGGGCAAGGTCCTACGAGCAGTACTTC. This translates into CATSIHPGARSYEQYF.

J is TRBJ1-2 and V is TRBV7-2, with a tentative D call TRBD1 (6 bases). With 6 bases removed from V and 4 bases from J, the gap between germline ends came to 18 bases. This CDR3 contains 15 residues. Germline CDR1 SGHTA, CDR2 FQGNSA. As DNA, the CDR3 is TGTGCCAGCAGTCACGCAGGGGCCCGGGCCTATGGCTACACCTTC. It is translated as CASSHAGARAYGYTF.

J is TRBJ2-3 and V is TRBV20-1, with 9 bases fitting TRBD2. The germline V gene has CDR1 DFQATT and CDR2 SNEGSKA (reference sequence). The CDR3 consists of 14 residues. V lost 8 bases to trimming and J lost 4 bases; unmatched junction nucleotides: 10. The CDR3 DNA reads TGCAGTTCGCCGCTGGGCGGGAGGGCAGATACGCAGTATTTT. This codes for CSSPLGGRADTQYF.

J is TRBJ2-3 and V is TRBV9, with TRBD1 as a possible D gene (6 bases). V dropped 2 bases and J dropped 2 bases, with 9 bases sitting between them. CDR1 and CDR2 (germline): SGDLS, YYNGEE. The CDR3 is made up of 14 amino acids. CDR3 in amino acids: CASSVRDITDTQYF. CDR3 nucleotides: TGTGCCAGCAGCGTGAGGGACATCACAGATACGCAGTATTTT.

The gene calls are TRBV29-1 and TRBJ2-7, with D perhaps matching TRBD1 (6 bases). Trimming cost V 3 bases and J 0 bases, with 18 bases left between them. The CDR3 is made up of 16 amino acids. Germline CDR1 reads SQVTM; CDR2 reads ANQGSEA. The CDR3 spells CSVDGWIGGVSYEQYF. The CDR3 nucleotides are TGCAGCGTTGACGGATGGATAGGGGGAGTCTCCTACGAGCAGTACTTC.

The V call is TRBV12-3 or TRBV12-4, the J call TRBJ2-5, with D perhaps assigned TRBD1 or TRBD2 (5 bases each). The J call may be wrong; the DNA end is better matched by TRBJ2-7. The CDR3 sequence is 14 residues long. CDR3 residues: CASRGAGTVYEQYF. In DNA, the CDR3 is TGTGCCAGCAGAGGGGCCGGGACGGTCTACGAGCAGTACTTC.

The rearrangement joins TRBV27 to TRBJ2-7, with TRBD1 as a possible D gene (6 bases). Germline CDR1 MNHEY, CDR2 SMNVEV (reference sequence). This CDR3 is built from 13 residues. V was clipped by 6 bases and J by 5 bases, with 14 bases between them. In DNA form, the CDR3 reads TGTGCCAGCAGGGGACAAGAACTGAACGAGCAGTACTTC. Protein product: CASRGQELNEQYF.

This clonotype was seen a handful of times. The chain joins TRBV6-2 or TRBV6-3 to TRBJ2-4; 7 nucleotides line up with TRBD2. The J call is uncertain, as TRBJ2-7 better fits the DNA end. The germline CDR1 and CDR2 sequences are MNHEY and SVGEGT. The CDR3 is 16 amino acids. The CDR3 nucleotides read TGTGCCAGCAGTTACTCACTGGCTAGCGGAGTCTACGAGCAGTACTTC. This sequence encodes CASSYSLASGVYEQYF.

Only a few counts were recorded for this clonotype. The chain joins TRBV20-1 to TRBJ1-2; D not certain. Germline V lookup: CDR1 DFQATT, CDR2 SNEGSKA (reference sequence). Trimming cost V 0 bases and J 1 base, with 12 bases left between them. This CDR3 spans 15 amino acids. The CDR3 nucleotides are TGCAGTGCTAGAGATGGGAAGGGTTTTAACTATGGCTACACCTTC. This encodes CSARDGKGFNYGYTF.

This chain uses TRBV7-2 with TRBJ2-1; TRBD2 matches 14 bases. The germline V gene has CDR1 SGHTA and CDR2 FQGNSA. J gave up 6 bases and V 5 bases, and 6 bases lay outside the gene matches. The CDR3 has 16 amino acids. The CDR3 DNA reads TGTGCCAGCAGCCCGACTAGCGGGAGGGCCTTCAATGAGCAGTTCTTC. Residues: CASSPTSGRAFNEQFF. Variable domain in full (rest from reference TRBV7-2 and TRBJ2-1): GAGVSQSPSNKVTEKGKDVELRCDPISGHTALYWYRQSLGQGLEFLIYFQGNSAPDKSGLPSDRFSAERTGGSVSTLTIQRTQQEDSAVYLCASSPTSGRAFNEQFFGPGTRLTVL.

The CDR3 sequence is CASSFGTGSTYEQYF. CDR3 bases: TGTGCCAGCAGCTTTGGTACAGGGAGCACCTACGAGCAGTACTTC. The chain has TRBV7-2 and TRBJ2-7; possibly TRBD1 for D (6 bases). Germline loops: CDR1 SGHTA, CDR2 FQGNSA. The CDR3 is made up of 15 amino acids. The V end lost 3 bases, the J end lost 2 bases, and 14 bases lay between the germline ends. Together with reference TRBV7-2 and TRBJ2-7, the CDR3 gives the full variable domain: GAGVSQSPSNKVTEKGKDVELRCDPISGHTALYWYRQSLGQGLEFLIYFQGNSAPDKSGLPSDRFSAERTGGSVSTLTIQRTQQEDSAVYLCASSFGTGSTYEQYFGPGTRLTVT.

V usage is TRBV3-1 and J usage is TRBJ1-2; D is undetermined. V was cut by 1 base and J by 9 bases, with 15 bases left in between. The CDR3 has 14 residues. Germline V lookup: CDR1 LGHDT, CDR2 YNNKEL (reference sequence). CDR3 sequence reads: CASSQGRQLWSYTF. The CDR3 DNA sequence: TGTGCCAGCAGCCAAGGTCGGCAGCTATGGAGCTACACCTTC.

This chain uses TRBV20-1 with TRBJ1-2; 7 nucleotides agree with TRBD1. The CDR3 consists of 13 residues. Trimming cost V 7 bases and J 4 bases; bases outside gene matches: 9. The germline V gene encodes CDR1 DFQATT and CDR2 SNEGSKA (reference sequence). The CDR3 bases are TGCAGTGTTGAAGAGACAGGGACCTATGGCTACACCTTC. The encoded protein is CSVEETGTYGYTF.

V is TRBV11-2 and J is TRBJ2-6; 7 bases agree with TRBD1. V lost 5 bases, J lost 2 bases, and 12 bases stayed unmatched. The CDR3 extends over 18 amino acids. Looked up from germline, CDR1 is SGHAT and CDR2 is FQNNGV. The CDR3 sequence: CASSGTASFNPGANVLTF. The CDR3 DNA reads as TGTGCCAGCAGCGGGACAGCTTCTTTCAACCCTGGGGCCAACGTCCTGACTTTC.

This clonotype was seen more than once but under ten times. The chain employs TRBV27 and TRBJ2-1; no reliable D call. The CDR3 has 12 amino acids. CDR1 is MNHEY, CDR2 SMNVEV, per germline (reference sequence). V was cut by 3 bases and J by 7 bases, with 7 bases left in between. In DNA form, the CDR3 reads TGTGCCAGCAGTTTCTCCGAGAATGAGCAGTTCTTC. It translates to CASSFSENEQFF.

This clonotype was seen only a few times. The chain employs TRBV7-9 and TRBJ2-1, with no clear D. Trimming shortened V by 2 bases and J by 3 bases, and 11 bases separated the two germline ends. The CDR3 contains 15 residues. In germline, CDR1 is SEHNR, CDR2 FQNEAQ (reference sequence). The CDR3, as DNA: TGTGCCAGCAGCTTACCCCGGTCGGGCTACAATGAGCAGTTCTTC. Translating it yields CASSLPRSGYNEQFF.

The rearrangement uses TRBV5-1 and TRBJ1-5; D is perhaps TRBD1 (6 bases). Germline V gene data show CDR1 as SGHRS and CDR2 as YFSETQ. The CDR3 contains 15 residues. Trimming left V 4 bases short and J 1 base short, with 12 bases between. DNA for the CDR3: TGCGCCAGCAGCCAGTCAGGGGCGAGCAATCAGCCCCAGCATTTT. The encoded protein is CASSQSGASNQPQHF.

The CDR3: CAISEAGGPRETQYF. The DNA for the CDR3 is TGTGCCATCAGTGAAGCGGGAGGGCCGAGGGAGACCCAGTACTTC. The chain combines TRBV10-3 with TRBJ2-5, with 10 bases lining up with TRBD2. The J segment lost 5 bases and the V segment lost 3 bases, leaving 6 bases of the junction unmatched. CDR3 size: 15 residues. Germline CDR1 ENHRY, CDR2 SYGVKD.

This sequence joins TRBV28 and TRBJ1-5, with 7 bases aligning to TRBD1. From germline, CDR1 is MDHEN and CDR2 SYDVKM. Trimming at V came to 5 bases and at J to 9 bases, leaving 13 bases not matched to a gene. This CDR3 contains 15 residues. As DNA, the CDR3 is TGTGCCAGCAGTCAATTCACAGGGGCCCGGGGGCCCCAGCATTTT. Encoded protein: CASSQFTGARGPQHF.

CDR3 DNA sequence: TGTGCCAGCAGCTTGGTTGGGACTAGCGGGGTGGGCTCCTACAATGAGCAGTTCTTC. It yields the protein CASSLVGTSGVGSYNEQFF. The genes are TRBV7-2 and TRBJ2-1, with 13 bases aligning to TRBD2. This CDR3 region has 19 residues. Germline values: CDR1 SGHTA, CDR2 FQGNSA. V trimming: 3 bases; J trimming: 0 bases; junction bases outside the gene matches: 8.

The chain couples TRBV14 to TRBJ1-2, with 8 bases lining up with TRBD1. Germline CDR1 and CDR2: SGHDN and FVKESK. With 4 bases clipped from V and 8 bases from J, the junction kept 6 bases outside the gene matches. The length of the CDR3 is 13 residues. In nucleotides, the CDR3 is TGTGCCAGCAGCCCGGGACAGGTCAGGGGCTACACCTTC. Its translation is CASSPGQVRGYTF.

With respect to this clonotype: The conserved phenylalanine or tryptophan normally closing the CDR3 is absent here, so this likely arose from a read error. The chain carries TRBV3-1 and TRBJ2-1; 11 bases fit TRBD2. This CDR3 has 16 residues. Trimming took 0 bases from V and 8 from J; bases not matched to a gene: 6. The V gene's germline CDR1 is LGHDT and CDR2 YNNKEL (reference sequence). CDR3 region: CASSQDYASGRYEQFI. The CDR3 DNA reads TGTGCCAGCAGCCAAGATTATGCTAGCGGGAGGTATGAGCAGTTCATC.

Written as DNA, the CDR3 is TGTGCCAGCAGTGAAATGGTGGGACTCTACGAGCAGTACTTC. Residues: CASSEMVGLYEQYF. V gene TRBV6-1 combines with J gene TRBJ2-7, with D perhaps matching TRBD2 (6 bases). CDR3 size: 14 residues. Trimming pared 2 bases from V and 3 bases from J, leaving 11 bases between. Per germline, CDR1 MNHNS and CDR2 SASEGT.